Each of the 24 T cell receptor beta chains below was sequenced from the same sample in a study of graft-versus-host responses after intestinal transplantation. The data were produced by immunoSEQ multiplex PCR, yet TCRdb's version contains in-frame clones alone and is incomplete. The repertoire holds 90,000 to 100,000 clones, about 83% seen once, with almost 1.5% in the top ten. Source: PBMCs, taken 255 days after intestinal transplant. These receptor sequences come from a human patient who received an intestinal transplant, so some T cells may come from the graft donor.

The CDR3 region has the DNA TGCGCCAGCAGCCAAGATCAAGGCGCTGGGGCCAACGTCCTGACTTTC. As protein: CASSQDQGAGANVLTF. V is TRBV4-3 and J is TRBJ2-6; no firm D call. CDR1 LGHNA and CDR2 YSLEER come from the germline V gene. Trimming shortened V by 0 bases and J by 2 bases, and 8 bases separated the two germline ends. The CDR3 is made up of 16 amino acids.

The J gene is TRBJ2-7, the V gene TRBV5-6; D is undetermined. Germline V lookup: CDR1 SGHDT, CDR2 YYEEEE. V lost 2 bases, J lost 2 bases, and 8 bases lay in between. This CDR3 is built from 13 residues. The CDR3 sequence is CASSFLGTYEQYF. The CDR3 nucleotides read TGTGCCAGCAGCTTTTTGGGGACCTACGAGCAGTACTTC.

The genes are TRBV5-6 and TRBJ1-1, with D tentatively TRBD1 (5 bases). With 4 bases removed from V and 1 base from J, the gap between germline ends came to 11 bases. This CDR3 is built from 14 residues. Germline lookup yields CDR1 SGHDT and CDR2 YYEEEE. The CDR3 reads CASSPGTGNTEAFF. CDR3 nucleotide sequence: TGTGCCAGCAGCCCAGGGACGGGGAACACTGAAGCTTTCTTT.

This sequence joins TRBV6-5 and TRBJ2-4; D is ambiguous. The germline V gene has CDR1 MNHEY and CDR2 SVGAGI. The length of the CDR3 is 12 residues. Trimming removed 6 bases from V and 5 bases from J, with 8 bases in between. This CDR3 reads CASRGGENIQYF. The CDR3 DNA is TGTGCCAGCAGGGGCGGAGAAAACATTCAGTACTTC.

This clone appeared a single time. V gene TRBV28 combines with J gene TRBJ1-3, with unresolved D. The CDR3 runs to 14 residues. Trimming took off 5 bases at V and 5 bases at J, with 13 bases between the two ends. Germline V gene sequence: CDR1 MDHEN, CDR2 SYDVKM. CDR3: CASSLSTSRNTIYF. The DNA for the CDR3 is TGTGCCAGCAGTCTAAGTACAAGTAGAAACACCATATATTTT.

The rearrangement joins TRBV5-1 to TRBJ2-7, with 7 positions matching TRBD1. The J segment lost 2 bases and the V segment lost 4 bases, leaving 9 bases of the junction unmatched. The CDR3 spans 15 residues. Per germline, CDR1 SGHRS and CDR2 YFSETQ. CDR3 loop: CASSQTETGTYEQYF. As DNA, the CDR3 is TGCGCCAGCAGCCAAACGGAGACAGGGACCTACGAGCAGTACTTC. Variable domain in full (rest from reference TRBV5-1 and TRBJ2-7): KAGVTQTPRYLIKTRGQQVTLSCSPISGHRSVSWYQQTPGQGLQFLFEYFSETQRNKGNFPGRFSGRQFSNSRSEMNVSTLELGDSALYLCASSQTETGTYEQYFGPGTRLTVT.

J is TRBJ2-3 and V is TRBV6-1; D uncertain. The CDR3 runs 13 residues. Trimming stripped 5 bases from V and 4 bases from J, with 10 bases between. From germline, CDR1 is MNHNS and CDR2 SASEGT. CDR3 region: CASSLGPADTQYF. The CDR3 DNA reads as TGTGCCAGCAGTTTAGGCCCCGCAGATACGCAGTATTTT.

This chain links TRBV7-9 with TRBJ2-3, with a weak D call TRBD2 (6 bases). Germline V lookup: CDR1 SEHNR, CDR2 FQNEAQ (reference sequence). CDR3 length equals 14 residues. The ends were cut back, 2 bases at V and 2 bases at J, with 8 bases in the middle. The CDR3: CASSLRRDTDTQYF. CDR3 coding DNA: TGTGCCAGCAGCTTACGGCGGGACACAGATACGCAGTATTTT.

The chain couples TRBV29-1 to TRBJ2-7; D not certain. This CDR3 region has 10 residues. Looked up from germline, CDR1 is SQVTM and CDR2 is ANQGSEA. V shed 3 bases and J shed 2 bases, with 2 bases lying between them. This chain's CDR3 is CSVDTYEQYF. The CDR3 region has the DNA TGCAGCGTTGACACCTACGAGCAGTACTTC.

The V and J genes are TRBV14 and TRBJ2-7, with unresolved D. CDR1 is SGHDN, CDR2 FVKESK, per germline. This CDR3 spans 17 amino acids. V lost 4 bases, J lost 6 bases, and 25 bases lay in between. The CDR3 protein is CASSPSRSAGSGREQYF. Here the CDR3 DNA reads TGTGCCAGCAGCCCCTCCCGATCGGCCGGGTCCGGGCGCGAGCAGTACTTC.

This sequence joins TRBV5-4 and TRBJ2-7; TRBD2 matches at 8 bases. V trimming: 2 bases; J trimming: 6 bases; junction bases outside the gene matches: 4. The CDR3 extends over 13 amino acids. Per germline, CDR1 SGHNT and CDR2 YYREEE (reference sequence). This CDR3 is CASSLAGAVEQYF. CDR3 in DNA: TGTGCCAGCAGCTTAGCGGGAGCTGTCGAGCAGTACTTC.

In this sample, this clone turned up a few times. The chain is built from TRBV6-1 and TRBJ1-3; no clear D. Trimming shortened V by 4 bases and J by 4 bases, and 14 bases separated the two germline ends. The CDR3 runs 15 residues. Germline CDR1 is MNHNS and CDR2 is SASEGT. Written as DNA, the CDR3 is TGTGCCAGCAGTGGTTGGGCAGTTGTAGGAAACACCATATATTTT. It codes for CASSGWAVVGNTIYF.

This clone has just one count. This chain links TRBV5-6 with TRBJ2-1; D possibly corresponds to TRBD1 (6 bases). The length of the CDR3 is 18 residues. Per the germline V gene, CDR1 is SGHDT and CDR2 is YYEEEE. Trimming shortened V by 2 bases and J by 6 bases, and 24 bases separated the two germline ends. As DNA, the CDR3 is TGTGCCAGCAGCTTTATCCCTGCCTGGGGGCGAGACGGCAATGAGCAGTTCTTC. It yields the protein CASSFIPAWGRDGNEQFF.

The J gene is TRBJ2-1, the V gene TRBV27, with TRBD2 matching over 9 bases. Trimming removed 5 bases from V and 5 bases from J; junction bases left unmatched: 7. Germline V gene sequence: CDR1 MNHEY, CDR2 SMNVEV (reference sequence). The CDR3 totals 15 residues. The CDR3: CASSLTSGGNNEQFF. The DNA of the CDR3 is TGTGCCAGCAGTCTGACTAGCGGAGGAAACAATGAGCAGTTCTTC.

The chain links TRBV6-5 to TRBJ2-5, with D possibly called TRBD1 or TRBD2 (5 bases each). Germline-derived CDR1 and CDR2 are MNHEY and SVGAGI. The V end lost 0 bases, the J end lost 6 bases, and 14 bases lay between the germline ends. There are 15 residues in the CDR3. The CDR3 protein is CASSYSRDVGKTQYF. The CDR3 DNA reads as TGTGCCAGCAGTTACTCGAGGGACGTGGGAAAGACCCAGTACTTC.

This sequence joins TRBV5-1 and TRBJ2-1; 11 bases agree with TRBD2. Germline lookup yields CDR1 SGHRS and CDR2 YFSETQ. The CDR3 runs to 16 residues. J gave up 7 bases and V 0 bases, and 6 bases lay outside the gene matches. As DNA, the CDR3 is TGCGCCAGCAGCTTGGCCGCTAGCGGGGGGTCTAATGAGCAGTTCTTC. This codes for CASSLAASGGSNEQFF.

This clone has only one observation. The V call is TRBV6-5, the J call TRBJ1-1; no clear D gene. V was pared by 0 bases and J by 7 bases, with 9 bases between. The CDR3 extends over 13 amino acids. CDR1 and CDR2 from the germline V gene are MNHEY and SVGAGI. CDR3 DNA sequence: TGTGCCAGCAGTTACTCGGGGAGGAGTGAAGCTTTCTTT. Translation gives CASSYSGRSEAFF.

Only one count was recorded for this clone. This chain joins TRBV2 and TRBJ2-1; possibly TRBD1 or TRBD2 for D (5 bases each). V dropped 1 base and J dropped 3 bases, with 25 bases sitting between them. The CDR3 has 20 residues. Germline V gene lookup returns CDR1 SNHLY and CDR2 FYNNEI. CDR3 loop: CASSEEMVGTRGSLYNEQFF. DNA for the CDR3: TGTGCCAGCAGTGAAGAGATGGTCGGAACTAGGGGATCTCTCTACAATGAGCAGTTCTTC.

This CDR3 is CAWSVTEGRYTF. DNA of the CDR3: TGTGCCTGGAGTGTAACGGAGGGTCGCTACACCTTC. The rearrangement links TRBV30 to TRBJ1-2, with D unclear. The V end was cut by 0 bases, the J end by 9 bases, with 11 bases between. The germline gives CDR1 GTSNPN, CDR2 SVGIG (reference sequence). The CDR3 spans 12 residues.

This CDR3 is CASSVVGGNTEAFF. In DNA, the CDR3 is TGTGCCAGCAGCGTAGTGGGGGGGAACACTGAAGCTTTCTTT. The rearrangement uses TRBV9 and TRBJ1-1; tentative D call: TRBD1 (5 bases). CDR1 and CDR2 (germline): SGDLS, YYNGEE. The CDR3 runs 14 residues. V was pared by 0 bases and J by 1 base, with 7 bases between.

The CDR3: CASSERDESPLHF. For the CDR3, the DNA is TGTGCCAGCAGTGAACGGGACGAATCACCCCTCCACTTT. This chain uses TRBV6-4 with TRBJ1-6, with D perhaps TRBD1 (5 bases). The germline CDR1 and CDR2 sequences are MRHNA and SNTAGT. The CDR3 loop spans 13 amino acids. The V end was cut by 3 bases, the J end by 10 bases, with 10 bases between.

The chain is built from TRBV9 and TRBJ1-2; D is ambiguous. V was shortened by 4 bases and J by 0 bases, with 13 bases between the two germline ends. CDR3 length equals 15 residues. Germline V CDR1 and CDR2: SGDLS, YYNGEE. The CDR3 coding sequence is TGTGCCAGCAGCCCTTTGGACGTCCCTAACTATGGCTACACCTTC. Encoded protein: CASSPLDVPNYGYTF.

The CDR3 DNA follows: TGTGCCTGGGACGGGGGGCTCAGATACAATGAGCAGTTCTTC. This encodes CAWDGGLRYNEQFF. The rearrangement joins TRBV30 to TRBJ2-1; D might be TRBD2 (7 bases). V lost 5 bases and J 4 bases, leaving 15 bases between the germline ends. This CDR3 spans 14 amino acids. Germline CDR1 and CDR2: GTSNPN and SVGIG (reference sequence).

This clone was counted a few times. CDR3 nucleotides: TGTGCAAGTCGCTTAGCGCGTGGGGGATCCTACGAGCAGTACGTC. Translation gives CASRLARGGSYEQYV. V gene TRBV12-2 combines with J gene TRBJ2-7. TRBV12-2 is a pseudogene segment. CDR3 length equals 15 residues.